One sample yielded the 10 T cell receptor beta chains listed below, sequenced in a study of T cell responses to AZD1222 COVID-19 vaccine. Assay used: immunoSEQ multiplex PCR; TCRdb lists only in-frame clones, some missing. The table shows 100,000 to 120,000 clones, with approximately 90% occurring only once. The sample consisted of peripheral blood, taken on day 0 of AZD1222 vaccination. The receptors stem from an adult in good health.

The rearrangement uses TRBV7-9 and TRBJ1-1; no definite D call. This CDR3 is built from 14 residues. The germline gives CDR1 SEHNR, CDR2 FQNEAQ (reference sequence). Trimming pared 7 bases from V and 3 bases from J, leaving 15 bases between. This CDR3 reads CASIRKGKDTEAFF. DNA for the CDR3: TGTGCCAGCATCCGGAAGGGAAAGGACACTGAAGCTTTCTTT.

In the case of this clone: The same CDR3 can be traced to other DNA sequences in this sample. The chain is built from TRBV5-1 and TRBJ1-1, with D hard to call. Trimming cost V 1 base and J 0 bases, with 7 bases left between them. Per germline, CDR1 SGHRS and CDR2 YFSETQ. The CDR3 loop spans 14 amino acids. The CDR3 coding sequence is TGCGCCAGCAGCTTGAGCGACATGAACACTGAAGCTTTCTTT. As protein: CASSLSDMNTEAFF. The full variable domain, rest sourced from reference TRBV5-1 and TRBJ1-1, is KAGVTQTPRYLIKTRGQQVTLSCSPISGHRSVSWYQQTPGQGLQFLFEYFSETQRNKGNFPGRFSGRQFSNSRSEMNVSTLELGDSALYLCASSLSDMNTEAFFGQGTRLTVV.

The chain employs TRBV5-6 and TRBJ1-1, with no clear D. Germline CDR1 SGHDT, CDR2 YYEEEE. This CDR3 region has 13 residues. The ends were cut back, 0 bases at V and 10 bases at J, with 13 bases in the middle. CDR3 residues: CASSLGWVGVAFF. The CDR3 DNA reads TGTGCCAGCAGCTTGGGGTGGGTAGGAGTAGCTTTCTTT. Using reference TRBV5-6 and TRBJ1-1 for the parts outside the CDR3, the full variable domain is DAGVTQSPTHLIKTRGQQVTLRCSPKSGHDTVSWYQQALGQGPQFIFQYYEEEERQRGNFPDRFSGHQFPNYSSELNVNALLLGDSALYLCASSLGWVGVAFFGQGTRLTVV.

The genes are TRBV5-6 and TRBJ1-6; tentative D call: TRBD1 (6 bases). Germline CDR1 and CDR2: SGHDT and YYEEEE. This CDR3 is built from 17 residues. V dropped 2 bases and J dropped 9 bases, with 21 bases sitting between them. The CDR3 spells CASSFRRTEKLPSPLHF. DNA for the CDR3: TGTGCCAGCAGCTTTCGTAGGACAGAAAAACTACCTTCACCCCTCCACTTT.

The V call is TRBV2, the J call TRBJ2-7; a possible D gene is TRBD1 (5 bases). Trimming removed 10 bases at V and 0 bases at J, with 16 bases between. CDR1 and CDR2 from the germline V gene are SNHLY and FYNNEI. CDR3 size: 14 residues. The CDR3 region is CATRQFLSSYEQYF. The CDR3 bases are TGTGCCACCAGACAGTTTCTAAGCTCCTACGAGCAGTACTTC.

The chain combines TRBV11-2 with TRBJ2-3; TRBD2 aligns across 11 bases. CDR3 length: 18 residues. Germline V gene sequence: CDR1 SGHAT, CDR2 FQNNGV. J lost 0 bases, V lost 1 base, and 6 bases had no gene match. The CDR3 here is CASSLGLAGGYSTDTQYF. In nucleotides, the CDR3 is TGTGCCAGCAGCTTAGGGCTAGCGGGGGGCTATAGCACAGATACGCAGTATTTT. The full variable domain, its missing parts supplied by reference TRBV11-2 and TRBJ2-3, is EAGVAQSPRYKIIEKRQSVAFWCNPISGHATLYWYQQILGQGPKLLIQFQNNGVVDDSQLPKDRFSAERLKGVDSTLKIQPAKLEDSAVYLCASSLGLAGGYSTDTQYFGPGTRLTVL.

This clone was observed a handful of times. V gene TRBV5-1 combines with J gene TRBJ1-4, with D uncertain. V shed 3 bases and J shed 4 bases, with 10 bases lying between them. The CDR3 is 14 residues long. The germline gives CDR1 SGHRS, CDR2 YFSETQ. Here the CDR3 reads CASSSGTDNEKLFF. The CDR3 bases are TGCGCCAGCAGCTCTGGCACGGATAATGAAAAACTGTTTTTT.

This chain connects TRBV11-3 to TRBJ2-6; 12 bases match TRBD2. CDR3 length: 17 residues. Germline loops: CDR1 SGHNT, CDR2 YENEEA. The V segment lost 5 bases and the J segment 2 bases; nucleotides outside the gene matches: 4. CDR3: CASSPGLAGTGANVLTF. The DNA of the CDR3 is TGTGCCAGCAGCCCCGGACTAGCGGGAACTGGGGCCAACGTCCTGACTTTC.

The genes are TRBV2 and TRBJ2-7; 9 bases line up with TRBD1. The V gene end was trimmed by 6 bases and the J gene end by 2 bases; junction bases not matched to a gene: 5. Germline V gives CDR1 SNHLY, CDR2 FYNNEI. This CDR3 region has 14 residues. CDR3 loop: CASRVGQGPYEQYF. The CDR3 DNA reads TGTGCCAGCAGAGTGGGACAGGGACCCTACGAGCAGTACTTC.

This chain uses TRBV5-6 with TRBJ1-3; D call uncertain. The V gene's germline CDR1 is SGHDT and CDR2 YYEEEE. This CDR3 spans 17 amino acids. V lost 2 bases and J 4 bases, leaving 19 bases between the germline ends. CDR3 sequence: CASSFRLSSALGNTIYF. CDR3 sequence (DNA): TGTGCCAGCAGCTTTCGTCTAAGTTCAGCATTGGGAAACACCATATATTTT.